The entry that follows covers one T cell receptor (beta chain) sequence. Its antigen is not known. Through a sample-barcoded 5' primer and a J-beta primer mix, a second PCR was run for roughly 7 to 11 cycles. MiXCR was run by TCRdb on the 5' RACE reads, yielding one entry per CDR3 protein. The sample lists about 1.4 million distinct CDR3 sequences, roughly 64% seen once, with 5% to 7% in the top ten. This sample is part of a study of blood T cells in healthy people across ages. Findings and caveats of the study: TCR beta diversity per million T cells fell roughly linearly with age. There was a strong correlation between TCR beta diversity and naive T cell percentage.

Sequenced: blood. The receptor comes from a man between 18 and 29 years old in good health.

The CDR3 DNA reads as TGTGCCAGCAGCTACTCTCATCGGGGGACTGAAGCTTTCTTT. Its protein product is CASSYSHRGTEAFF. The chain joins TRBV7-6 to TRBJ1-1; the D gene is possibly TRBD1 (5 bases). Trimming shortened V by 4 bases and J by 5 bases, and 14 bases separated the two germline ends. This CDR3 comprises 14 residues. Germline CDR1 reads SGHVS; CDR2 reads FNYEAQ.